A selection of T cell receptor beta chains follows, all from one sample in a study of T cell responses to AZD1222 COVID-19 vaccine. Assay used: immunoSEQ multiplex PCR; TCRdb lists only in-frame clones, some missing. The table lists 59,000 or so clones, around four fifths of them singletons. The specimen was peripheral blood, collected on day 0 of AZD1222 vaccination. The receptors originated from an adult in good health. Both conserved end residues are trimmed from each CDR3. The order of the fields is clone size, J gene, V gene, CDR3 protein. Where a row states a size, it is once, few, many or the class of an expanded clone; other rows omit it.

size: NA
J: TRBJ1-1
V: TRBV5-8
CDR3: ASSLGQGRTEAF

size: NA
J: TRBJ1-3
V: TRBV18
CDR3: ASSLDRGAGNTIY

size: NA
J: TRBJ1-1
V: TRBV12-3/TRBV12-4
CDR3: ASSFGNTEAF

size: once
J: TRBJ2-3
V: TRBV7-3
CDR3: ASSPYTDTQY

size: NA
J: TRBJ1-2
V: TRBV5-1
CDR3: ASSSGTLQANYGYT

size: NA
J: TRBJ1-4
V: TRBV28
CDR3: ASRKGGNEKLF

size: NA
J: TRBJ2-7
V: TRBV6-1
CDR3: ASSPGENYEQY

size: NA
J: TRBJ2-3
V: TRBV5-1
CDR3: ASRTDRGTDTQY

size: NA
J: TRBJ1-1
V: TRBV19
CDR3: ASSATLATEAF

size: few
J: TRBJ1-1
V: TRBV2
CDR3: ASRMTLNTEAF

size: NA
J: TRBJ1-2
V: TRBV3-1/TRBV3-2
CDR3: ASSQHGTNKNYGYT

size: NA
J: TRBJ1-5
V: TRBV18
CDR3: ASSPQKGHYNQPQH

size: NA
J: TRBJ2-7
V: TRBV27
CDR3: ASSLIGGRQY

size: NA
J: TRBJ2-3
V: TRBV5-6
CDR3: ASSLVPGGTDTQY

size: NA
J: TRBJ2-3
V: TRBV6-5
CDR3: ASTPGGGVMRQY

size: NA
J: TRBJ2-1
V: TRBV4-2
CDR3: ASGGGGVSGAYNEQF

size: NA
J: TRBJ2-3
V: TRBV15
CDR3: ATSRDYGVGRGTDTQY

size: once
J: TRBJ1-2
V: TRBV28
CDR3: ASSLGDSLLRSYT

size: NA
J: TRBJ1-6
V: TRBV29-1
CDR3: SVASGRNSPLH

size: NA
J: TRBJ2-7
V: TRBV5-1
CDR3: ASRGASSYEQY

size: once
J: TRBJ2-5
V: TRBV30
CDR3: AWIGDSQGAETQY

size: NA
J: TRBJ2-2
V: TRBV19
CDR3: ASSLRGAGELF

size: once
J: TRBJ2-2
V: TRBV9
CDR3: ASSAKPRPTFTGELF

size: NA
J: TRBJ1-2
V: TRBV5-6
CDR3: ASSLWGNGYT

size: NA
J: TRBJ2-5
V: TRBV7-8
CDR3: ASSLEEGTWETQY

size: once
J: TRBJ2-3
V: TRBV5-1
CDR3: ASSLGGADTQY

size: NA
J: TRBJ1-5
V: TRBV7-2
CDR3: ASSLGQGYQPQH

size: NA
J: TRBJ1-4
V: TRBV4-1
CDR3: ASSQWQNEKLF

size: NA
J: TRBJ1-4
V: TRBV5-1
CDR3: ASSLLGTNEKLF

size: NA
J: TRBJ2-7
V: TRBV11-2
CDR3: ASSFHYEQY

size: NA
J: TRBJ2-7
V: TRBV21-1
CDR3: ARASRLRTPSYEQY

size: NA
J: TRBJ1-2
V: TRBV4-2
CDR3: ASSQDRTDYGYT

size: NA
J: TRBJ1-6
V: TRBV6-5
CDR3: ASRSHRANSPLH

size: NA
J: TRBJ2-1
V: TRBV19
CDR3: ASSATSGYNEQF

size: NA
J: TRBJ1-2
V: TRBV7-8
CDR3: ASSSRGGAAYGYT

size: NA
J: TRBJ2-1
V: TRBV27
CDR3: ASSPPGLAGAYNEQF

size: NA
J: TRBJ1-3
V: TRBV19
CDR3: ASSIPGQASSGNTIY

size: NA
J: TRBJ2-6
V: TRBV19
CDR3: ASSIPVGSGANVLT

size: NA
J: TRBJ1-1
V: TRBV6-2/TRBV6-3
CDR3: ASSDRGGSGLAEAF

size: NA
J: TRBJ2-7
V: TRBV5-1
CDR3: ASSAGGAAYEQY

size: NA
J: TRBJ2-7
V: TRBV19
CDR3: ASSILLNSYEQY

size: NA
J: TRBJ1-4
V: TRBV5-1
CDR3: ASSYGPRDGKLF

size: NA
J: TRBJ1-2
V: TRBV7-8
CDR3: ASSLGTGSLWGYT

size: NA
J: TRBJ2-3
V: TRBV5-1
CDR3: ASSFDSQDTQY

size: NA
J: TRBJ1-1
V: TRBV7-9
CDR3: ASSFVKEYTEAF

size: NA
J: TRBJ1-6
V: TRBV6-5
CDR3: ASSYGQGGNSPLH

size: NA
J: TRBJ2-3
V: TRBV6-5
CDR3: ASTRLAATDTQY

size: NA
J: TRBJ2-2
V: TRBV4-1
CDR3: ASSHRDTGELF

size: NA
J: TRBJ1-2
V: TRBV6-6
CDR3: ASRAGTASRNGYT

size: NA
J: TRBJ2-7
V: TRBV5-5
CDR3: ASSLLLRGNEQY

size: NA
J: TRBJ2-7
V: TRBV18
CDR3: ASSPVSGGVEQY

size: NA
J: TRBJ1-2
V: TRBV4-2
CDR3: ASRLKGGGGYT

size: NA
J: TRBJ1-5
V: TRBV5-6
CDR3: ASSGPGQGFGTQH